Following are 24 T cell receptor beta chains from one sample sequenced in a study of blood T cells in healthy people across ages. Sample-barcoded 5' priming and a J-beta primer mix drove a second PCR of roughly 6 to 12 cycles. Each CDR3 protein gets one entry after TCRdb re-called the 5' RACE reads with MiXCR. The table includes roughly 650,000 distinct CDR3 sequences, approximately 30% detected once. Sequenced input: blood. The receptors come from a woman aged 80 or older in good health.

With respect to this clonotype: A single base separates this from a much larger clone, so it may be a read error. The CDR3 here is CSARSVWGYEQYF. The CDR3 DNA reads as TGCAGTGCTAGGTCTGTCTGGGGCTACGAGCAGTACTTC. The rearrangement links TRBV20-1 to TRBJ2-7; D is undetermined. Looked up from germline, CDR1 is DFQATT and CDR2 is SNEGSKA (reference sequence). The V end was cut by 3 bases, the J end by 3 bases, with 12 bases between. The CDR3 has 13 amino acids.

This clonotype was seen only once. The V call is TRBV2, the J call TRBJ2-7; D call uncertain. The length of the CDR3 is 14 residues. V gave up 7 bases and J gave up 4 bases, with 17 bases separating them. The V gene's germline CDR1 is SNHLY and CDR2 FYNNEI. CDR3 sequence reads: CASNDGSAAYEQYF. DNA for the CDR3: TGTGCCAGCAATGACGGGTCGGCGGCTTACGAGCAGTACTTC.

The chain recombines TRBV2 with TRBJ2-2; no reliable D call. Germline V CDR1 and CDR2: SNHLY, FYNNEI. The CDR3 extends over 12 amino acids. V lost 7 bases and J lost 6, with 9 bases in between. The CDR3 DNA follows: TGTGCCAGCACTTGGATCCCCGGGGAGCTGTTTTTT. This translates into CASTWIPGELFF.

The chain couples TRBV14 to TRBJ2-5, with TRBD2 matching 8 bases. Germline CDR1 and CDR2: SGHDN and FVKESK. The CDR3 has 17 residues. With V trimmed by 0 bases and J by 1 base, 7 bases remained unmatched. Here the CDR3 reads CASSQEFGLAAQETQYF. The DNA for the CDR3 is TGTGCCAGCAGCCAAGAATTTGGACTAGCCGCCCAAGAGACCCAGTACTTC.

This clonotype has ten or more counts. V is TRBV11-2 and J is TRBJ2-3; a possible D gene is TRBD2 (6 bases). Germline V gene data show CDR1 as SGHAT and CDR2 as FQNNGV. V was pared by 0 bases and J by 6 bases, with 19 bases between. This CDR3 region has 17 residues. CDR3 DNA sequence: TGTGCCAGCAGCTTAGATCCCCGAGCGGGCATAAAGGATACGCAGTATTTT. It encodes CASSLDPRAGIKDTQYF.

Regarding this clonotype: Since a much larger clone is just one base distant, this may be a read error. This sequence joins TRBV2 and TRBJ2-5, with 7 nucleotides matching TRBD1. The J segment lost 11 bases and the V segment lost 1 base, leaving 13 bases of the junction unmatched. CDR3 size: 15 residues. Germline values: CDR1 SNHLY, CDR2 FYNNEI. CDR3 nucleotide sequence: TGTGCCAGCAGTGAAGAAGGGGGCGTTTGGGCTGAGCAGTACTTC. This translates into CASSEEGGVWAEQYF.

This clonotype came up a few times. The chain recombines TRBV24-1 with TRBJ1-4; D is possibly TRBD1 (6 bases). V dropped 3 bases and J dropped 4 bases, with 11 bases sitting between them. The CDR3 spans 15 residues. Germline V gene sequence: CDR1 KGHDR, CDR2 SFDVKD. The CDR3 DNA reads TGTGCCACCAGTGATCCAGGGGCGATTAATGAAAAACTGTTTTTT. It specifies CATSDPGAINEKLFF.

The V gene is TRBV7-3, the J gene TRBJ1-2, with D unresolved. V shed 1 base and J shed 1 base, with 13 bases lying between them. Germline CDR1 is SGHTA and CDR2 is FQGTGA. This CDR3 comprises 16 residues. CDR3 in amino acids: CASSLRRQLVNYGYTF. The CDR3 DNA follows: TGTGCCAGCAGCTTAAGGCGGCAGCTCGTTAACTATGGCTACACCTTC.

In this sample, this clonotype turned up many times. The chain couples TRBV7-2 to TRBJ2-4; 8 nucleotides line up with TRBD1. Germline assignment: CDR1 SGHTA and CDR2 FQGNSA. V shed 5 bases and J 0 bases; nucleotides not matched to a gene: 9. The CDR3 covers 17 residues. CDR3 sequence reads: CASSPLAGGLAKNIQYF. CDR3 DNA: TGTGCCAGCAGCCCCCTGGCAGGGGGCTTAGCCAAAAACATTCAGTACTTC.

The sample holds many counts of this clonotype. J is TRBJ1-2 and V is TRBV12-3 or TRBV12-4; 7 positions match TRBD1. The CDR3 extends over 13 amino acids. Losses at the gene ends were 6 bases for V and 3 bases for J; bases not matched to a gene: 4. CDR3 in DNA: TGTGCCAGCAGGATAACAGGGGACTATGGCTACACCTTC. Translating gives CASRITGDYGYTF.

This clonotype came up many times. This chain uses TRBV9 with TRBJ2-1, with 12 bases that match TRBD2. The CDR3 is made up of 15 amino acids. With V trimmed by 4 bases and J by 8 bases, 7 bases remained unmatched. The V gene's germline CDR1 is SGDLS and CDR2 YYNGEE. The DNA for the CDR3 is TGTGCCAGCAGCTCACGGACTAGCGGGGCTGATGAGCAGTTCTTC. Protein product: CASSSRTSGADEQFF.

There are many counts of this clonotype. The CDR3, as DNA: TGTGCCAGCAGCTTAATGGCGAAGGGGGAGCAGTACTTC. It yields the protein CASSLMAKGEQYF. The chain uses TRBV7-3 and TRBJ2-7; D may be TRBD1 (5 bases). V lost 1 base, J lost 7 bases, and 11 bases lay in between. Germline values: CDR1 SGHTA, CDR2 FQGTGA. The CDR3 contains 13 residues.

This clonotype was found a few times. This rearrangement joins TRBV14 to TRBJ2-1; 12 bases are shared with TRBD2. Germline-derived CDR1 and CDR2 are SGHDN and FVKESK. The CDR3 has 15 amino acids. Losses at the gene ends were 4 bases for V and 5 bases for J; bases not matched to a gene: 3. The CDR3 DNA reads as TGTGCCAGCAGCCCCTGGACTAGCGGGAACAATGAGCAGTTCTTC. Its protein product is CASSPWTSGNNEQFF.

This clonotype was found many times. This CDR3 reads CASSKRITDTQYF. The CDR3 nucleotides are TGTGCCAGTAGTAAGCGCATCACAGATACGCAGTATTTT. The rearrangement joins TRBV19 to TRBJ2-3; no clear D gene. CDR3 size: 13 residues. V was clipped by 4 bases and J by 2 bases, with 7 bases between them. CDR1 and CDR2 (germline): LNHDA, SQIVND (reference sequence).

This clonotype was seen repeatedly, ten times or more. The genes are TRBV15 and TRBJ2-1; TRBD2 matches 11 bases. V shed 0 bases and J 2 bases; nucleotides not matched to a gene: 0. Germline lookup yields CDR1 LNHNV and CDR2 YYDKDF (reference sequence). This CDR3 comprises 16 residues. DNA for the CDR3: TGTGCCACCAGCAGAGATAGCGGGGGGGCCTACAATGAGCAGTTCTTC. This translates into CATSRDSGGAYNEQFF. Complete variable domain (other parts from reference TRBV15 and TRBJ2-1): DAMVIQNPRYQVTQFGKPVTLSCSQTLNHNVMYWYQQKSSQAPKLLFHYYDKDFNNEADTPDNFQSRRPNTSFCFLDIRSPGLGDTAMYLCATSRDSGGAYNEQFFGPGTRLTVL.

Points on this clonotype: A much larger clone lies a single base off, so this may be a read error. The J gene is TRBJ2-4, the V gene TRBV28; weak D call: TRBD2 (6 bases). The CDR3 has 15 amino acids. V was clipped by 5 bases and J by 13 bases, with 24 bases between them. CDR1 and CDR2 from the germline V gene are MDHEN and SYDVKM. The CDR3: CASSRRDWNNNEQYF. In nucleotides, the CDR3 is TGTGCCAGCAGTCGTCGGGACTGGAATAACAATGAGCAGTACTTC.

This clonotype was seen many times. The chain recombines TRBV18 with TRBJ2-5, with 11 positions matching TRBD1. Gene TRBJ2-7 matches the end of the DNA better, so the J call may be wrong. CDR3 length: 16 amino acids. The germline V gene has CDR1 KGHSH and CDR2 LQKENI. Written as DNA, the CDR3 is TGTGCCAGCTCACCACCACCGGGACAGGGGGTCCACGAGCAGTACTTC. Residues: CASSPPPGQGVHEQYF.

This clonotype has ten or more counts. The rearrangement uses TRBV5-5 and TRBJ2-5; either TRBD1 or TRBD2 may fit D (7 bases each). The V end was cut by 3 bases, the J end by 5 bases, with 20 bases between. Germline values: CDR1 SGHKS, CDR2 YYEKEE (reference sequence). The CDR3 is 16 amino acids. The CDR3 loop is CASSWGEGALRETQYF. CDR3 sequence (DNA): TGTGCCAGCAGCTGGGGGGAGGGGGCCCTTCGTGAGACCCAGTACTTC.

Details on this clonotype: Its ends do not fully match the called genes, so a read error is possible. The chain uses TRBV3-1 and TRBJ1-1; D might be TRBD1 (5 bases). Germline CDR1 LGHDT, CDR2 YNNKEL (reference sequence). This CDR3 region has 14 residues. The CDR3 coding sequence is TGTGCCAGCAGCCAGGTCTCAGGGAACGCTGAAGCTTTCTTT. It codes for CASSQVSGNAEAFF.

CDR3 sequence: CSARKRYRGTSGSLLQNEQFF. CDR3 bases: TGCAGTGCTAGAAAAAGATATCGCGGGACTAGCGGGAGTTTACTGCAGAATGAGCAGTTCTTC. The chain has TRBV20-1 and TRBJ2-1, with 14 bases aligning to TRBD2. The germline CDR1 and CDR2 sequences are DFQATT and SNEGSKA (reference sequence). The ends lost 2 bases at V and 7 bases at J; junction bases unmatched: 22. The CDR3 extends over 21 amino acids.

As regards this clonotype: A much larger clone differs by one base, so this may be a read error. This sequence joins TRBV7-8 and TRBJ2-1; D is unresolved. The J call is uncertain, as TRBJ2-7 better fits the DNA end. Germline-derived CDR1 and CDR2 are SGHVS and FQNEAQ. The CDR3 covers 13 residues. As DNA, the CDR3 is TGTGCCAGCAGCCCACAGCCCAACAATGAGCAGTACTTC. Its protein is CASSPQPNNEQYF.

In this sample, this clonotype turned up a few times. The chain links TRBV20-1 to TRBJ1-5; D may be TRBD1 (5 bases). CDR1 is DFQATT and CDR2 is SNEGSKA in the germline V gene (reference sequence). The CDR3 runs to 15 residues. The V and J ends lost 1 base and 3 bases respectively, with 13 bases between them. CDR3 sequence (DNA): TGCAGTGCTAGAGGCACTACAGGCGACAATCAGCCCCAGCATTTT. It is translated as CSARGTTGDNQPQHF.

This clonotype was seen many times. J is TRBJ2-5 and V is TRBV7-2; 9 nucleotides agree with TRBD2. This CDR3 region has 15 residues. Per the germline V gene, CDR1 is SGHTA and CDR2 is FQGNSA. V lost 0 bases to trimming and J lost 6 bases; unmatched junction nucleotides: 5. CDR3 in amino acids: CASSLAAGGPQTQYF. DNA of the CDR3: TGTGCCAGCAGCTTAGCGGCGGGGGGGCCTCAGACCCAGTACTTC.

The sample holds many counts of this clonotype. The CDR3 sequence: CSASRGKTGEQYF. For the CDR3, the DNA is TGCAGTGCTAGTAGGGGTAAAACGGGCGAGCAGTACTTC. The rearrangement links TRBV20-1 to TRBJ2-7; D may be TRBD1 (5 bases). There are 13 residues in the CDR3. Germline assignment: CDR1 DFQATT and CDR2 SNEGSKA (reference sequence). The ends were cut back, 3 bases at V and 6 bases at J, with 15 bases in the middle.